These 21 T cell receptor beta chains came from one sample sequenced in a study of blood T cell repertoires in COVID-19. Only in-frame clones appear in the TCRdb table, and some are missing; sequencing was by immunoSEQ multiplex PCR. Of under 200,000 clones listed, 83% are singletons. Sequences were obtained from peripheral blood. Receptors were obtained from a woman aged 70-85 years who had recovered from COVID-19.

CDR3 coding DNA: TGTGCCAGCACCCGTTGGGGGACTAGCGGGCGGGATACGCAGTATTTT. Amino acids: CASTRWGTSGRDTQYF. The chain couples TRBV28 to TRBJ2-3, with 12 bases that match TRBD2. With V trimmed by 7 bases and J by 6 bases, 11 bases remained unmatched. This CDR3 has 16 amino acids. Germline loops: CDR1 MDHEN, CDR2 SYDVKM.

This clone was seen a handful of times. The chain joins TRBV28 to TRBJ1-5, with 7 bases aligning to TRBD1. The junction had 4 bases not matched to a gene; V was cut back by 6 bases and J by 5 bases. The V gene's germline CDR1 is MDHEN and CDR2 SYDVKM. This CDR3 contains 13 residues. As DNA, the CDR3 is TGTGCCAGCAGGACAGGGACGGATCAGCCCCAGCATTTT. Translated: CASRTGTDQPQHF.

The chain recombines TRBV21-1 with TRBJ2-5; the table's D call TRBD2 went unverified against the DNA. TRBV21-1 is a pseudogene. This CDR3 contains 10 residues. CDR3 in DNA: TGTGCCACCGACGGAGGGGTGGAGTACTTC. Translated, it gives CATDGGVEYF.

The chain employs TRBV30 and TRBJ2-7; D is possibly TRBD2 (7 bases). The CDR3 covers 14 residues. V lost 4 bases and J lost 2, with 15 bases in between. The germline CDR1 and CDR2 sequences are GTSNPN and SVGIG (reference sequence). Here the CDR3 DNA reads TGTGCCTGGACCCCGGGGGGCAGGACCTACGAGCAGTACTTC. Protein: CAWTPGGRTYEQYF.

This chain links TRBV25-1 with TRBJ1-4; 7 positions match TRBD1. Germline V gives CDR1 MGHDK, CDR2 SYGVNS. The V and J ends lost 10 bases and 7 bases, in that order; junction bases with no gene match: 9. The CDR3 runs to 13 residues. This CDR3 reads CAKGGGGREKLFF. The CDR3 coding sequence is TGTGCCAAGGGAGGAGGGGGCCGTGAAAAACTGTTTTTT.

The chain couples TRBV19 to TRBJ2-5; 12 positions match TRBD2. The germline V gene has CDR1 LNHDA and CDR2 SQIVND (reference sequence). CDR3 length: 16 amino acids. J gave up 5 bases and V 9 bases, and 13 bases lay outside the gene matches. The CDR3 protein is CASARLAGGPWETQYF. CDR3 sequence (DNA): TGTGCCAGCGCGCGCCTAGCGGGAGGGCCCTGGGAGACCCAGTACTTC. Complete variable domain (other parts from reference TRBV19 and TRBJ2-5): DGGITQSPKYLFRKEGQNVTLSCEQNLNHDAMYWYRQDPGQGLRLIYYSQIVNDFQKGDIAEGYSVSREKKESFPLTVTSAQKNPTAFYLCASARLAGGPWETQYFGPGTRLLVL.

Written as DNA, the CDR3 is TGTGCCAGCAGCGTAGGTGGACAGGGGGCCCTCGGGTCCTACAATGAGCAGTTCTTC. Protein: CASSVGGQGALGSYNEQFF. The chain employs TRBV9 and TRBJ2-1; 11 bases are shared with TRBD1. The V gene end was trimmed by 0 bases and the J gene end by 1 base; junction bases not matched to a gene: 9. Germline V gene lookup returns CDR1 SGDLS and CDR2 YYNGEE. The CDR3 length is 19 residues.

The V gene is TRBV6-5, the J gene TRBJ1-1, with TRBD1 matching over 9 bases. The germline gives CDR1 MNHEY, CDR2 SVGAGI. V lost 5 bases and J lost 7; bases outside the gene matches: 8. The CDR3 runs to 14 residues. The CDR3 is CASSPGTGSFEAFF. The CDR3 DNA follows: TGTGCCAGCAGTCCCGGGACAGGGAGTTTTGAAGCTTTCTTT.

Here the CDR3 DNA reads TGTGCCAGCTCGGGACCAGGGGGGATCGGCTACACCTTC. This codes for CASSGPGGIGYTF. The chain links TRBV18 to TRBJ1-2; the match to TRBD1 covers 7 bases. Germline lookup yields CDR1 KGHSH and CDR2 LQKENI. V lost 6 bases and J lost 8; bases outside the gene matches: 9. The CDR3 runs 13 residues.

In this sample, this clone turned up a few times. V is TRBV7-9 and J is TRBJ1-1; a weak D match, TRBD1 (6 bases). Per germline, CDR1 SEHNR and CDR2 FQNEAQ (reference sequence). The CDR3 is 12 residues long. Trimming shortened V by 5 bases and J by 11 bases, and 15 bases separated the two germline ends. CDR3 in amino acids: CASSTWTAGAFF. The CDR3 DNA reads as TGTGCCAGCAGCACCTGGACAGCGGGGGCTTTCTTT.

The chain recombines TRBV6-5 with TRBJ2-1; D unclear. V gave up 10 bases and J gave up 5 bases, with 15 bases separating them. CDR1 MNHEY and CDR2 SVGAGI come from the germline V gene. This CDR3 spans 13 amino acids. CDR3 coding DNA: TGTGCCACCCAGGCCCCCGTGAACAATGAGCAGTTCTTC. Translating it yields CATQAPVNNEQFF.

V gene TRBV18 combines with J gene TRBJ1-1; tentative D call: TRBD1 (5 bases). Germline lookup yields CDR1 KGHSH and CDR2 LQKENI. This CDR3 has 15 amino acids. V was trimmed by 6 bases and J by 8 bases, leaving 22 bases between them. CDR3 in DNA: TGTGCCAGCTCCACTGTGGGGGGAAAGGACGGGGAAGCTTTCTTT. Residues: CASSTVGGKDGEAFF.

The chain joins TRBV9 to TRBJ2-5, with 16 bases that match TRBD2. The CDR3 is made up of 16 amino acids. With V trimmed by 2 bases and J by 6 bases, 4 bases remained unmatched. The germline gives CDR1 SGDLS, CDR2 YYNGEE. The CDR3 loop is CASSVGLAGGPQTQYF. The CDR3 nucleotides are TGTGCCAGCAGCGTGGGACTAGCGGGGGGGCCCCAGACCCAGTACTTC.

V gene TRBV5-4 combines with J gene TRBJ1-1, with D perhaps TRBD1 (5 bases). The CDR3 sequence is 15 residues long. CDR1 is SGHNT, CDR2 YYREEE, per germline (reference sequence). V lost 0 bases and J 6 bases, leaving 15 bases between the germline ends. This chain's CDR3 is CASSLVAGRGAEAFF. Here the CDR3 DNA reads TGTGCCAGCAGCTTGGTTGCAGGGCGGGGAGCTGAAGCTTTCTTT.

The gene calls are TRBV4-2 and TRBJ2-7; 11 nucleotides line up with TRBD2. V shed 4 bases, J shed 2 bases, and the junction held 10 bases outside the gene matches. This CDR3 has 17 amino acids. CDR1 is LGHNA, CDR2 YNFKEQ, per germline. The CDR3 DNA reads TGTGCCAGCAGCCGTCGGCTAGCGGGAGGACGCGCCTACGAGCAGTACTTC. Protein: CASSRRLAGGRAYEQYF.

This clone was observed a single time. The rearrangement uses TRBV29-1 and TRBJ2-5; 16 positions agree with TRBD2. The germline V gene has CDR1 SQVTM and CDR2 ANQGSEA. This CDR3 region has 16 residues. The V and J ends lost 5 bases and 4 bases, in that order; junction bases with no gene match: 7. CDR3 sequence: CSVTGTSGRGLETQYF. CDR3 sequence (DNA): TGCAGCGTTACCGGGACTAGCGGGAGGGGATTAGAGACCCAGTACTTC.

This clone was seen ten or more times. The V call is TRBV10-2, the J call TRBJ2-1, with 7 positions matching TRBD2. The ends lost 7 bases at V and 2 bases at J; junction bases unmatched: 5. The CDR3 is 14 residues long. Germline V gene sequence: CDR1 WSHSY, CDR2 SAAADI. The DNA for the CDR3 is TGCGCCAGCATGAAGGCGGGGGCCTACAATGAGCAGTTCTTC. Residues: CASMKAGAYNEQFF.

The chain combines TRBV7-3 with TRBJ1-1; 8 nucleotides match TRBD1. Looked up from germline, CDR1 is SGHTA and CDR2 is FQGTGA. Trimming at V came to 2 bases and at J to 3 bases, leaving 2 bases not matched to a gene. The CDR3 is made up of 14 amino acids. The DNA of the CDR3 is TGTGCCAGCAGCTTAGGGACAGGACACACTGAAGCTTTCTTT. Its protein is CASSLGTGHTEAFF.

This clone was counted a few times. The V gene is TRBV19, the J gene TRBJ1-2; the D is unclear. The V gene's germline CDR1 is LNHDA and CDR2 SQIVND (reference sequence). Trimming left V 10 bases short and J 1 base short, with 16 bases between. The length of the CDR3 is 14 residues. The CDR3 region is CATRRPQINYGYTF. The CDR3 DNA reads TGTGCCACAAGGCGGCCCCAAATTAACTATGGCTACACCTTC.

This clone was recorded once. The V and J genes are TRBV7-8 and TRBJ2-7, with 11 bases that match TRBD1. This CDR3 spans 18 amino acids. Germline values: CDR1 SGHVS, CDR2 FQNEAQ. With V trimmed by 2 bases and J by 5 bases, 14 bases remained unmatched. CDR3 sequence reads: CASSLRGQGEVDVDEQYF. For the CDR3, the DNA is TGTGCCAGCAGCTTACGGGGACAGGGGGAAGTGGATGTCGACGAGCAGTACTTC.

This chain joins TRBV15 and TRBJ1-5; TRBD1 is a possible D gene (5 bases). This CDR3 is built from 16 residues. Trimming took off 0 bases at V and 2 bases at J, with 11 bases between the two ends. The germline gives CDR1 LNHNV, CDR2 YYDKDF (reference sequence). The CDR3 DNA is TGTGCCACCAGCAGAGACCCGCTGGGGCGCAATCAGCCCCAGCATTTT. Protein product: CATSRDPLGRNQPQHF.